The sequence of this T cell receptor (beta chain) was determined in a study of blood T cell repertoires in COVID-19. Germline V gives CDR1 GTSNPN, CDR2 SVGIG (reference sequence). The CDR3 is 12 amino acids. V dropped 3 bases and J dropped 7 bases, with 12 bases sitting between them. This clone is a singleton in its sample. In the authors' workflow: Counts of nucleated cells, estimated from reference gene primer amplification, were obtained. Profiled with immunoSEQ multiplex PCR; TCRdb holds only in-frame clones, not every one. V and J calls plus clone size are reproduced from that table; the DNA served to infer D and trimming. The table lists approximately 97,000 clones, about nine tenths of them singletons, with 1.5% to 2% in the top ten.

Specimen: peripheral blood. The TCR sequence derives from a man aged 55 to 70 with acute or convalescent COVID-19. The genes are TRBV30 and TRBJ1-2; possibly TRBD1 for D (6 bases). The CDR3 bases are TGTGCCTGGAGCACAGGGTTCATTGGCTACACCTTC. Translated, it gives CAWSTGFIGYTF.